This T cell receptor (beta chain) was sequenced for a study of a mutant IDH1 vaccine in newly diagnosed glioma (dated by TCRdb to the early 2020s). For the wider study: Of the approximately 30 treated patients, around 60% were male and roughly 40% were female, and a mean age of approximately 40 years was recorded. Before enrollment, most patients had been given radiochemotherapy with temozolomide as standard therapy, while the rest had received either radiotherapy alone or temozolomide alone. Longitudinal TCRB deep sequencing was done for roughly 23 treated patients, wherever samples were available for exploratory analyses. Six visits were used for peripheral blood collection: V03 (baseline), V05, V07, V10, V12 and V13.

This clone came up a few times. This clone's antigen is unknown. Base qualities are not provided; no much larger clone lies one nucleotide away. Libraries were built with the immunoSEQ multiplex PCR assay. The hsTCRB Kit was used according to the manufacturer's protocol to amplify rearranged TCR beta chain sequences. An Illumina MiSeq was used to sequence the TCRB libraries. Per the authors' processing: Demultiplexing, trimming and gene mapping were performed with the kit vendor's proprietary platform. This is the immuneACCESS table as TCRdb keeps it, with only in-frame sequences that have V and J called. A part of the clones is gone; compared with another copy, unresolved V genes explain less than half, and the rest is unexplained. V, J and clone size derive from that table, while D and trimming were established from the DNA sequence. Across this sample there are about 100,000 clones, with 80% seen only once. The ten largest clones capture approximately 7.6% of the sample.

The CDR3, cysteine through phenylalanine, is 15 amino acids long. The only DNA kept is the CDR3, 45 bases in frame from the first base. CDR1 is given as MDHEN and CDR2 as SYDVKM, both from the germline V gene. Unmatched junction bases come to 5, with V trimmed by 6 bases and J by 0 bases. The sample's time point label, in plain terms: baseline, week 1 (first vaccination visit). The treatment or condition label corresponds to: pre-vaccination baseline after standard-of-care therapy. The donors had newly diagnosed IDH1-mutant astrocytomas of WHO grade 3 or 4 that showed loss of nuclear ATRX. The samples were drawn from NOA16, a multicentre, single-arm, open-label phase I trial in Germany that tested a mutant IDH1 peptide vaccine in humans for the first time. For immunogenicity testing, the blood drawn at visit V03 was used as the baseline sample. Genomic DNA for TCRB sequencing was extracted from EDTA blood using the DNeasy Blood and Tissue Kit.

Beyond this particular receptor, the publication reports: Changes in the top peripheral T cell clonotypes picked up by TCRB sequencing did not appear to be linked to pseudoprogression. Vaccine-induced immune responses across multiple MHC alleles were detected in approximately 93% of patients. It was noted by the authors that analyses of patient blood samples could not be reproduced owing to sample limitations. Availability determined which PBMC samples were chosen for TCRB deep sequencing.

The TCR sequence derives from a man in his forties or fifties with glioma. The input for sequencing was PBMCs, taken from a glioma patient treated with radiotherapy, temozolomide or both. The rearrangement combines TRBV28 with TRBJ1-5, with 7 bases in between that match TRBD1. The CDR3 reads CASRRTGFSNQPQHF. The base sequence is TGTGCCAGCAGAAGGACAGGATTTAGCAATCAGCCCCAGCATTTT.